These T cell receptor beta chains were read from a single sample in a study of blood T cell repertoires in COVID-19. Only in-frame clones appear in the TCRdb table, and some are missing; sequencing was by immunoSEQ multiplex PCR. The sample lists 150,000 or so clones, about 85% occurring once. The sequencing input was peripheral blood. These receptors came from a woman between 40 and 50 years old with active or convalescent COVID-19. The conserved cysteine and the conserved F or W are not part of the CDR3 here. The listing skips clone size in some rows; elsewhere it reads once, few, many or a size class.

j_gene: TRBJ2-7; v_gene: TRBV3-1/TRBV3-2; abundance: NA; CDR3aa: ASSLGTGSYEQY
j_gene: TRBJ1-4; v_gene: TRBV7-9; abundance: NA; CDR3aa: ASSLVRENEKLF
j_gene: TRBJ2-7; v_gene: TRBV19; abundance: NA; CDR3aa: ASSISGISYEQY
j_gene: TRBJ2-2; v_gene: TRBV5-6; abundance: NA; CDR3aa: ASRQGFGLTGELF
j_gene: TRBJ1-1; v_gene: TRBV12-5; abundance: NA; CDR3aa: ASSLEGTEAF
j_gene: TRBJ1-3; v_gene: TRBV6-5; abundance: NA; CDR3aa: ASWEGGGNTIY
j_gene: TRBJ2-2; v_gene: TRBV5-1; abundance: NA; CDR3aa: ASSRRGSGELF
j_gene: TRBJ1-4; v_gene: TRBV27; abundance: few; CDR3aa: ASSPGYGQRTNEKLF
j_gene: TRBJ2-2; v_gene: TRBV7-2; abundance: once; CDR3aa: ASSFPVEREGPNTGELF
j_gene: TRBJ2-7; v_gene: TRBV15; abundance: NA; CDR3aa: ATSRGQEPYEQY
j_gene: TRBJ2-7; v_gene: TRBV5-1; abundance: NA; CDR3aa: ASSSRQSYEQY
j_gene: TRBJ1-1; v_gene: TRBV2; abundance: NA; CDR3aa: ASRRYSYMNTEAF
j_gene: TRBJ2-3; v_gene: TRBV2; abundance: NA; CDR3aa: ASRLIEASPGSADTQY
j_gene: TRBJ2-2; v_gene: TRBV5-4; abundance: NA; CDR3aa: ASHEGQGTTGELF
j_gene: TRBJ2-7; v_gene: TRBV6-1; abundance: NA; CDR3aa: ASSDDEQY
j_gene: TRBJ1-1; v_gene: TRBV7-9; abundance: NA; CDR3aa: ASSLGQGSRTEAF
j_gene: TRBJ1-6; v_gene: TRBV5-1; abundance: NA; CDR3aa: ASTAEGSYNSPLH
j_gene: TRBJ1-1; v_gene: TRBV28; abundance: NA; CDR3aa: AIGTGANTEAF
j_gene: TRBJ1-2; v_gene: TRBV28; abundance: NA; CDR3aa: ASSLRSLGDGYT
j_gene: TRBJ2-2; v_gene: TRBV12-3/TRBV12-4; abundance: NA; CDR3aa: ASSYGSTGELF
j_gene: TRBJ2-7; v_gene: TRBV6-5; abundance: NA; CDR3aa: ASSYAYTGPEQY
j_gene: TRBJ1-1; v_gene: TRBV4-1; abundance: once; CDR3aa: ASSQGPGGTEAF
j_gene: TRBJ2-2; v_gene: TRBV28; abundance: NA; CDR3aa: ASSLSGTGRPGELF
j_gene: TRBJ1-3; v_gene: TRBV3-1/TRBV3-2; abundance: NA; CDR3aa: ASSLLLQIPGNTIY
j_gene: TRBJ1-2; v_gene: TRBV11-2; abundance: NA; CDR3aa: ASSLANRAPGGYT
j_gene: TRBJ1-3; v_gene: TRBV28; abundance: NA; CDR3aa: ASSFNRDRVGNTIY
j_gene: TRBJ1-2; v_gene: TRBV19; abundance: NA; CDR3aa: ASSPLGQGALDGYT
j_gene: TRBJ1-4; v_gene: TRBV5-1; abundance: NA; CDR3aa: ASSPGARTGGGKLF
j_gene: TRBJ1-1; v_gene: TRBV28; abundance: NA; CDR3aa: ASRPGQDFFGAF
j_gene: TRBJ1-5; v_gene: TRBV7-2; abundance: NA; CDR3aa: ASSLGQTNNQPQH
j_gene: TRBJ2-1; v_gene: TRBV7-9; abundance: NA; CDR3aa: ASSFVTSGTTDYNEQF
j_gene: TRBJ2-7; v_gene: TRBV5-1; abundance: NA; CDR3aa: ASSGLGQGSSYEQY
j_gene: TRBJ2-1; v_gene: TRBV6-2/TRBV6-3; abundance: NA; CDR3aa: ASSAPGGPGNEQF
j_gene: TRBJ1-1; v_gene: TRBV6-2/TRBV6-3; abundance: NA; CDR3aa: ASSYSRSRRKNTEAF
j_gene: TRBJ1-5; v_gene: TRBV7-9; abundance: NA; CDR3aa: ASSLSFRAGEGNQPQH
j_gene: TRBJ2-7; v_gene: TRBV10-3; abundance: medium-sized; CDR3aa: AIGGAGYEQY
j_gene: TRBJ1-5; v_gene: TRBV25-1; abundance: NA; CDR3aa: ASGTGRLNQPQH
j_gene: TRBJ2-7; v_gene: TRBV5-1; abundance: NA; CDR3aa: ASSLDTGGVRSSYEQY
j_gene: TRBJ2-1; v_gene: TRBV27; abundance: NA; CDR3aa: ASSLLQGYGEQF
j_gene: TRBJ1-2; v_gene: TRBV10-3; abundance: NA; CDR3aa: AISDTGTDYGYT
j_gene: TRBJ2-4; v_gene: TRBV13; abundance: NA; CDR3aa: ASSFGGTNVNIQY
j_gene: TRBJ1-4; v_gene: TRBV3-1/TRBV3-2; abundance: NA; CDR3aa: ASSLQGLANEKLF
j_gene: TRBJ1-2; v_gene: TRBV18; abundance: NA; CDR3aa: ASSAAGDGYT
j_gene: TRBJ1-5; v_gene: TRBV5-5; abundance: once; CDR3aa: ASSLNSLLNQPQH
j_gene: TRBJ2-7; v_gene: TRBV6-5; abundance: once; CDR3aa: ASRTDRGSSYEQY
j_gene: TRBJ2-7; v_gene: TRBV5-1; abundance: NA; CDR3aa: ASSPQGQGRQEQY
j_gene: TRBJ1-2; v_gene: TRBV11-2; abundance: NA; CDR3aa: ASTPGWGYT
j_gene: TRBJ1-2; v_gene: TRBV6-5; abundance: NA; CDR3aa: ASYSTVNYGYT
j_gene: TRBJ2-1; v_gene: TRBV11-3; abundance: NA; CDR3aa: ASSLAGTSGGAENEQF